This T cell receptor (beta chain) was sequenced during a study of PD-1 blockade in classical Hodgkin lymphoma. The patients all showed relapse after autologous stem cell transplantation, while their brentuximab vedotin exposure varied. The V gene end was trimmed by 7 bases and the J gene end by 4 bases; junction bases not matched to a gene: 5. Germline V gives CDR1 SNHLY, CDR2 FYNNEI. The CDR3 is 14 residues long. Sequencing was performed with immunoSEQ multiplex PCR; in TCRdb, only in-frame clones are kept and a portion is missing. Among more than 60,000 clones, roughly 90% were seen once, and the ten largest hold 9.7%.

Source: peripheral blood mononuclear cells (PBMCs), taken at baseline. The sequence was obtained from a human donor with classical Hodgkin lymphoma. V usage is TRBV2 and J usage is TRBJ2-2; 8 bases are a match to TRBD2. The CDR3, as DNA: TGTGCCAGCAATCTGGCGGGAGGCACCGGGGAGCTGTTTTTT. Translating it yields CASNLAGGTGELFF.